Shown below are 23 T cell receptor beta chains from a single sample sequenced in a study of response to subunit inactivated influenza vaccine. TCRdb ran MiXCR on the RT-PCR reads and lists one entry per CDR3 protein. The sample lists around 570,000 distinct CDR3 sequences; about 8% were seen once. The specimen comprised PBMCs from blood, sampled less than 30 months after vaccination. These receptors were taken from a man aged 45 to 70 who received an inactivated influenza vaccine.

Ten or more counts support this clonotype. The V and J genes are TRBV12-3 or TRBV12-4 and TRBJ2-5; 10 bases line up with TRBD2. CDR3 size: 15 residues. V lost 7 bases, J lost 1 base, and 6 bases stayed unmatched. CDR3 region: CASTNSGGLQETQYF. CDR3 DNA sequence: TGTGCCAGCACTAATAGCGGGGGGCTCCAAGAGACCCAGTACTTC.

In this sample, this clonotype turned up a few times. Relative to the germline gene, one junction end is altered; a read error may explain this. CDR3 region: CASNYPGHMNTEAFF. The CDR3 DNA is TGTGCCAGCAATTACCCAGGGCACATGAACACTGAAGCTTTCTTT. The V gene is TRBV6-2 or TRBV6-3, the J gene TRBJ1-1; perhaps TRBD1 as D (5 bases). Germline V lookup: CDR1 MNHEY, CDR2 SVGEGT. CDR3 length: 15 residues.

This clonotype was found many times. The J gene is TRBJ2-2, the V gene TRBV6-2 or TRBV6-3; possibly TRBD2 for D (5 bases). The CDR3 length is 15 residues. Germline V gene sequence: CDR1 MNHEY, CDR2 SVGEGT. V shed 2 bases and J shed 4 bases, with 11 bases lying between them. The CDR3 region has the DNA TGTGCCAGCAGTTACGAGGGTATGGGCACCGGGGAGCTGTTTTTT. This translates into CASSYEGMGTGELFF.

The rearrangement links TRBV4-3 to TRBJ1-1; D ambiguous. This CDR3 has 14 residues. CDR1 is LGHNA, CDR2 YSLEER, per germline. V lost 1 base and J 1 base, leaving 7 bases between the germline ends. In DNA form, the CDR3 reads TGCGCCAGCAGCCAAGCTCCACGGAACACTGAAGCTTTCTTT. Its translation is CASSQAPRNTEAFF.

The chain joins TRBV4-3 to TRBJ2-7; unclear D gene. The CDR3 spans 14 residues. The germline V gene has CDR1 LGHNA and CDR2 YSLEER. The V end was cut by 0 bases, the J end by 2 bases, with 8 bases between. CDR3 amino acids: CASSQERSTYEQYF. DNA for the CDR3: TGCGCCAGCAGCCAAGAGAGAAGCACCTACGAGCAGTACTTC.

Many counts were recorded for this clonotype. The gene calls are TRBV6-5 and TRBJ2-3; 8 bases are shared with TRBD2. The CDR3 sequence is 15 residues long. Trimming at V came to 4 bases and at J to 4 bases, leaving 7 bases not matched to a gene. Germline lookup yields CDR1 MNHEY and CDR2 SVGAGI. This CDR3 is CASSSSGLGADTQYF. CDR3 bases: TGTGCCAGCAGTTCTAGCGGGTTAGGCGCAGATACGCAGTATTTT.

The chain combines TRBV10-2 with TRBJ2-7, with D perhaps matching TRBD1 (5 bases). CDR1 WSHSY and CDR2 SAAADI come from the germline V gene. This CDR3 is built from 14 residues. Deletions cut 3 bases from V and 4 bases from J, with 13 bases between. DNA of the CDR3: TGCGCCAGCAGTGACCCCGGACATTTATACGAGCAGTACTTC. It yields the protein CASSDPGHLYEQYF.

This clonotype was seen at least ten times. The chain combines TRBV27 with TRBJ2-7; 11 bases fit TRBD1. Germline trimming cut 1 base from V and 3 bases from J; bases unmatched to any gene: 5. The CDR3 contains 16 residues. Germline V CDR1 and CDR2: MNHEY, SMNVEV (reference sequence). CDR3 DNA: TGTGCCAGCAGTTTATTTTCGGGACAGGGGGTCTACGAGCAGTACTTC. Protein sequence: CASSLFSGQGVYEQYF.

This clonotype was seen many times. CDR3 protein: CASSTTSGNTDTQYF. The DNA of the CDR3 is TGTGCCAGCAGTACGACTAGCGGAAACACAGATACGCAGTATTTT. The chain links TRBV11-2 to TRBJ2-3, with TRBD2 matching 9 bases. The V gene's germline CDR1 is SGHAT and CDR2 FQNNGV. The CDR3 covers 15 residues. J gave up 2 bases and V 6 bases, and 6 bases lay outside the gene matches.

This clonotype was seen many times. V gene TRBV6-1 combines with J gene TRBJ2-2, with 14 bases lining up with TRBD2. The ends lost 6 bases at V and 8 bases at J; junction bases unmatched: 11. The CDR3 spans 17 residues. Per germline, CDR1 MNHNS and CDR2 SASEGT. The CDR3 here is CASSSYRTSGRFGELFF. CDR3 in DNA: TGTGCCAGCAGCTCTTATCGGACTAGCGGGAGGTTTGGGGAGCTGTTTTTT.

There are many counts of this clonotype. The chain uses TRBV4-3 and TRBJ1-4; 10 bases are shared with TRBD1. Germline CDR1 LGHNA, CDR2 YSLEER. This CDR3 region has 16 residues. The trim removed 3 bases at V and 8 bases at J, leaving 9 bases unmatched. The CDR3 loop is CASSHSDRGLKEKLFF. CDR3 nucleotide sequence: TGCGCCAGCAGCCATTCCGACAGGGGGCTGAAAGAAAAACTGTTTTTT.

This clonotype has only a few counts. CDR3 DNA sequence: TGCGCCAGCAGCTTGGCCGAAGGGGCAGATACGCAGTATTTT. Protein: CASSLAEGADTQYF. The rearrangement uses TRBV5-1 and TRBJ2-3, with D tentatively TRBD1 (5 bases). The CDR3 sequence is 14 residues long. V was pared by 0 bases and J by 4 bases, with 9 bases between. Germline-derived CDR1 and CDR2 are SGHRS and YFSETQ.

This clonotype has ten or more counts. This chain connects TRBV6-1 to TRBJ2-3; 9 nucleotides agree with TRBD1. Per the germline V gene, CDR1 is MNHNS and CDR2 is SASEGT. With 6 bases clipped from V and 3 bases from J, the junction kept 7 bases outside the gene matches. This CDR3 region has 15 residues. The CDR3 sequence: CASRDTGGRTDTQYF. CDR3 coding DNA: TGTGCCAGCAGGGACACAGGGGGCCGTACAGATACGCAGTATTTT.

This clonotype was seen repeatedly, ten times or more. The V call is TRBV27, the J call TRBJ2-3, with 12 bases aligning to TRBD2. The CDR3 has 15 residues. V shed 5 bases and J 7 bases; nucleotides not matched to a gene: 7. From germline, CDR1 is MNHEY and CDR2 SMNVEV (reference sequence). The CDR3 nucleotides are TGTGCCAGCAGTGTCCTAGCGGGGGGGCCAAATACGCAGTATTTT. It is translated as CASSVLAGGPNTQYF.

This clonotype was counted many times. This chain uses TRBV5-1 with TRBJ2-1; D is perhaps TRBD2 (5 bases). The CDR3 consists of 17 residues. The germline V gene encodes CDR1 SGHRS and CDR2 YFSETQ. Between the trimmed V and J ends, which lost 4 bases and 0 bases, there was a span of 17 bases. This CDR3 reads CASSPKSGTSSYNEQFF. The CDR3 DNA follows: TGCGCCAGCAGCCCTAAGTCGGGAACTAGCTCCTACAATGAGCAGTTCTTC.

This clonotype was picked up many times. The V and J genes are TRBV5-1 and TRBJ2-2; no definite D call. The CDR3 consists of 15 residues. Germline lookup yields CDR1 SGHRS and CDR2 YFSETQ. The ends were cut back, 4 bases at V and 6 bases at J, with 16 bases in the middle. CDR3 bases: TGCGCCAGCAGCCCAACCTCGGGTTCCGCCGGGGAGCTGTTTTTT. It codes for CASSPTSGSAGELFF.

Many counts were recorded for this clonotype. The chain couples TRBV30 to TRBJ2-3, with unresolved D. Trimming removed 0 bases from V and 9 bases from J, with 7 bases in between. Per germline, CDR1 GTSNPN and CDR2 SVGIG (reference sequence). This CDR3 region has 11 residues. DNA for the CDR3: TGTGCCTGGAGTGTAAAGGCAACGCAGTATTTT. It specifies CAWSVKATQYF.

This chain links TRBV6-5 with TRBJ2-7; 8 bases align to TRBD2. The CDR3 has 16 residues. The germline gives CDR1 MNHEY, CDR2 SVGAGI. Germline trimming cut 4 bases from V and 3 bases from J; bases unmatched to any gene: 11. Written as DNA, the CDR3 is TGTGCCAGCAGTTCGGGTGGAGCGGGAGCTGTCTACGAGCAGTACTTC. Protein: CASSSGGAGAVYEQYF.

The CDR3 DNA sequence: TGTGCCAGCAGCTTAGCGAGGACTGTTTCTACCTACGAGCAGTACTTC. Translation: CASSLARTVSTYEQYF. The chain employs TRBV7-2 and TRBJ2-7, with D tentatively TRBD2 (5 bases). This CDR3 is 16 amino acids long. Germline V gene lookup returns CDR1 SGHTA and CDR2 FQGNSA. Trimming pared 0 bases from V and 2 bases from J, leaving 14 bases between.

The chain carries TRBV28 and TRBJ1-6, with a tentative D call TRBD1 (6 bases). In germline, CDR1 is MDHEN, CDR2 SYDVKM. Trimming removed 4 bases from V and 2 bases from J, with 9 bases in between. The CDR3 consists of 15 residues. The CDR3 region is CASSWSGAYNSPLHF. For the CDR3, the DNA is TGTGCCAGCAGTTGGTCAGGGGCCTATAATTCACCCCTCCACTTT.

The gene calls are TRBV20-1 and TRBJ2-3; 8 bases line up with TRBD2. V was pared by 0 bases and J by 3 bases, with 11 bases of the junction left unmatched. Germline V CDR1 and CDR2: DFQATT, SNEGSKA (reference sequence). The CDR3 loop spans 17 amino acids. CDR3 bases: TGCAGTGCTAGAGATTGGGTCGGGAGGGGGGTAACAGATACGCAGTATTTT. It encodes CSARDWVGRGVTDTQYF.

V usage is TRBV12-5 and J usage is TRBJ2-2, with D maybe TRBD2 (5 bases). The ends were cut back, 3 bases at V and 2 bases at J, with 10 bases in the middle. The CDR3 loop spans 15 amino acids. Per germline, CDR1 LGHNT and CDR2 FRNRAP. DNA for the CDR3: TGTGCTAGTGGTTTCTGGACTGAAAACACCGGGGAGCTGTTTTTT. Amino acids: CASGFWTENTGELFF.

The J gene is TRBJ2-1, the V gene TRBV6-1, with D perhaps matching TRBD1 or TRBD2 (7 bases each). CDR1 and CDR2 from the germline V gene are MNHNS and SASEGT. There are 18 residues in the CDR3. Trimming shortened V by 6 bases and J by 4 bases, and 25 bases separated the two germline ends. CDR3 coding DNA: TGTGCCAGCAGACGCACGGGGAGGGGGCTGTCAATTTACAATGAGCAGTTCTTC. This gives the protein CASRRTGRGLSIYNEQFF.